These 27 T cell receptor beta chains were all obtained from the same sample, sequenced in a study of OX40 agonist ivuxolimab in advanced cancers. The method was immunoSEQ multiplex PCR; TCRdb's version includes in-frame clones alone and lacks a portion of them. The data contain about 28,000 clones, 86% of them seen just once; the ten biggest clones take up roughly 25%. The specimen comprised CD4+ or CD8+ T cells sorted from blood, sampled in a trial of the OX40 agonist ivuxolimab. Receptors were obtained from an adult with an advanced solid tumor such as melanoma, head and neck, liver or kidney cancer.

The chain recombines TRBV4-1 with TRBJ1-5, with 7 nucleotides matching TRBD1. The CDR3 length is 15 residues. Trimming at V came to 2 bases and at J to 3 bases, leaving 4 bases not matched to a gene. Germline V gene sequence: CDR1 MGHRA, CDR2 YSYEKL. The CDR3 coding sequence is TGCGCCAGCAGCCAATTCGGGACAGACAATCAGCCCCAGCATTTT. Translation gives CASSQFGTDNQPQHF.

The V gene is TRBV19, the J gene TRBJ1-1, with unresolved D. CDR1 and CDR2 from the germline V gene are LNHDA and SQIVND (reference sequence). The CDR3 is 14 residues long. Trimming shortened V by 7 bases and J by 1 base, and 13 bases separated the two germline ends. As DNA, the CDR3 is TGTGCCAGTACGACCTCGAACGAGAACACTGAAGCTTTCTTT. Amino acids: CASTTSNENTEAFF.

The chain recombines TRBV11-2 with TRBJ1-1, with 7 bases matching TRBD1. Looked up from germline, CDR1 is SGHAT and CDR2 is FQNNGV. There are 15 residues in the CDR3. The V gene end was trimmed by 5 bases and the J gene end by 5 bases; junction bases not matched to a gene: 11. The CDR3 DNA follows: TGTGCCAGCAGCGCCTTGGGACAGAGAACAACTGAAGCTTTCTTT. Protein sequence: CASSALGQRTTEAFF.

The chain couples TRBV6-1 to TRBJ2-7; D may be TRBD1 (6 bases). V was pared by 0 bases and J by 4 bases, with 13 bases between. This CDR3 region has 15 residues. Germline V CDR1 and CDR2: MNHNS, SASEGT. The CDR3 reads CASSEAQTGSYEQYF. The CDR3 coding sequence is TGTGCCAGCAGTGAAGCGCAGACAGGATCGTACGAGCAGTACTTC.

The CDR3 sequence: CATSRDLGLASLYEQYF. Written as DNA, the CDR3 is TGTGCCACCAGCAGAGATCTAGGACTAGCGTCTTTGTACGAGCAGTACTTC. The rearrangement uses TRBV15 and TRBJ2-7, with 9 bases aligning to TRBD2. The length of the CDR3 is 17 residues. Per germline, CDR1 LNHNV and CDR2 YYDKDF (reference sequence). V was pared by 0 bases and J by 4 bases, with 10 bases of the junction left unmatched.

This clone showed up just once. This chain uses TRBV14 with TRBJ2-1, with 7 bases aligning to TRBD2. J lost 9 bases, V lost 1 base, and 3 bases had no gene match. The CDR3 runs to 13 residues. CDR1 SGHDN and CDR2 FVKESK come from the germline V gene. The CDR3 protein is CASSQVGGSEQFF. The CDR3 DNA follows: TGTGCCAGCAGCCAAGTTGGCGGGAGTGAGCAGTTCTTC.

Here the CDR3 reads CASSRFRTGASSYEQYF. CDR3 nucleotide sequence: TGTGCCAGCAGCCGATTTCGGACTGGCGCTAGCTCCTACGAGCAGTACTTC. The V call is TRBV28, the J call TRBJ2-7, with D tentatively TRBD2 (5 bases). CDR3 size: 17 residues. The germline CDR1 and CDR2 sequences are MDHEN and SYDVKM. Trimming stripped 6 bases from V and 0 bases from J, with 21 bases between.

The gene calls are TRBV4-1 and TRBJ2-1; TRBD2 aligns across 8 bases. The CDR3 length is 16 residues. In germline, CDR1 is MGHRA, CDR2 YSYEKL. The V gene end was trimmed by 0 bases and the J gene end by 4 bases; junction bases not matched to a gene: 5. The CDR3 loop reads CASSQEPGTRYNEQFF. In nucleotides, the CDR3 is TGCGCCAGCAGCCAAGAGCCCGGGACTAGGTACAATGAGCAGTTCTTC.

CDR3 nucleotides: TGCGCCAGCAGCCAAGAGGTCCACAGCGGGAGCTCCTACGAGCAGTACTTC. It codes for CASSQEVHSGSSYEQYF. The rearrangement uses TRBV4-1 and TRBJ2-5; 8 nucleotides agree with TRBD2. Matching the DNA end better, TRBJ2-7 makes the J call doubtful. The CDR3 spans 17 residues. Per germline, CDR1 MGHRA and CDR2 YSYEKL.

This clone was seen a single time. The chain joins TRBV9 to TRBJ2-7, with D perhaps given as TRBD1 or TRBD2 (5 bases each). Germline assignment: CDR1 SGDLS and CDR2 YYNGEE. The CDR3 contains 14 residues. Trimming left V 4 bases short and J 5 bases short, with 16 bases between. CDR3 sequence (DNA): TGTGCCAGCAGCTCCGGGACCAGGGTCGACGAGCAGTACTTC. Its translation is CASSSGTRVDEQYF.

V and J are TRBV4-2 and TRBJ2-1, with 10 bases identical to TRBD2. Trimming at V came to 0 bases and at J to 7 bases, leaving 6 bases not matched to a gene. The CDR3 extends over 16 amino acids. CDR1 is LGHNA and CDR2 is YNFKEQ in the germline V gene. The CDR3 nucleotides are TGTGCCAGCAGCCAAGATGAAGCGGGAGGGCCAAATGAGCAGTTCTTC. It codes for CASSQDEAGGPNEQFF.

The chain's CDR3 is CASSQDPGSEQYF. For the CDR3, the DNA is TGCGCCAGCAGCCAAGATCCCGGGAGTGAGCAGTACTTC. This chain connects TRBV4-1 to TRBJ2-7; a possible D gene is TRBD2 (6 bases). V was trimmed by 0 bases and J by 7 bases, leaving 10 bases between them. The CDR3 has 13 amino acids. Germline V gives CDR1 MGHRA, CDR2 YSYEKL.

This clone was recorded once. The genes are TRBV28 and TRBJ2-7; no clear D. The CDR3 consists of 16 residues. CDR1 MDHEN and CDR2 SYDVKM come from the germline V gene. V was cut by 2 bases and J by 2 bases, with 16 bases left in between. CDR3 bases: TGTGCCAGCAGTTTAACCCAAGGGTACGAGGCCTACGAGCAGTACTTC. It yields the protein CASSLTQGYEAYEQYF.

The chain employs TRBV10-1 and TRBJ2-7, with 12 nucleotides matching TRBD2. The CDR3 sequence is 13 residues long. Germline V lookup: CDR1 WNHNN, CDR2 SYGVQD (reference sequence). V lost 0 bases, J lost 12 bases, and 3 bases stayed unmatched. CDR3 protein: CASSESLTSGRYF. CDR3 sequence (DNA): TGCGCCAGCAGTGAGTCGTTGACTAGCGGGAGGTACTTC.

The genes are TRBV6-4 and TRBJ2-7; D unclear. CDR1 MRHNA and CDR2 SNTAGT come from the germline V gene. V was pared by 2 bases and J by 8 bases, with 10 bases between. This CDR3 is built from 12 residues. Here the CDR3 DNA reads TGTGCCAGCAGTGACGAACACCTAAAGCAGTACTTC. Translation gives CASSDEHLKQYF.

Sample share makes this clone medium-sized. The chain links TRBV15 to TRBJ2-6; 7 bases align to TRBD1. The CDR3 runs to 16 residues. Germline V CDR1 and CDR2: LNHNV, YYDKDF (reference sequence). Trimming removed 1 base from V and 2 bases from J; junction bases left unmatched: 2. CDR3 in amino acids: CATSRATGTGANVLTF. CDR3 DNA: TGTGCCACCAGCAGAGCGACAGGGACTGGGGCCAACGTCCTGACTTTC.

The CDR3 DNA reads TGTGCCATCAGTGAGTCGTTGTGGACAGGGGGCGAGGGGAACACTGAAGCTTTCTTT. Protein: CAISESLWTGGEGNTEAFF. The V gene is TRBV10-3, the J gene TRBJ1-1; 11 bases align to TRBD1. CDR3 size: 19 residues. Trimming took 0 bases from V and 1 from J; bases not matched to a gene: 10. The germline V gene encodes CDR1 ENHRY and CDR2 SYGVKD.

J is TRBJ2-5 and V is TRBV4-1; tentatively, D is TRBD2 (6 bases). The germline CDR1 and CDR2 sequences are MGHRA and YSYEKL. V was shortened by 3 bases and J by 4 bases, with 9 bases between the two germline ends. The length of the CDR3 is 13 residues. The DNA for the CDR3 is TGCGCCAGCAGCCAGGACGGGGGAGAGACCCAGTACTTC. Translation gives CASSQDGGETQYF.

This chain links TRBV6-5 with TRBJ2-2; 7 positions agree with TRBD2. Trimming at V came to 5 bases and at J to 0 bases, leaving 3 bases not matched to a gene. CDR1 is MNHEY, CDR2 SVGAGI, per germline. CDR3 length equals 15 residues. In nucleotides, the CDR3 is TGTGCCAGCAGTATAGCGGGCACGAACACCGGGGAGCTGTTTTTT. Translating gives CASSIAGTNTGELFF.

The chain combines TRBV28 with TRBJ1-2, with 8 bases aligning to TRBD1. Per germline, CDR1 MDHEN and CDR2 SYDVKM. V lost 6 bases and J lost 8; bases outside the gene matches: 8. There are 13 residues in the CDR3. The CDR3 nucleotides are TGTGCCAGCAGGGTCAGGGGGCTCTTCGGCTACACCTTC. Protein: CASRVRGLFGYTF.

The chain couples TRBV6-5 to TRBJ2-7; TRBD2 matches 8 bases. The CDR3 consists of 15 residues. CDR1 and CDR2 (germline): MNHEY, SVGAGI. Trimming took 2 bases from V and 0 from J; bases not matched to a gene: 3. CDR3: CASSYGTRPSYEQYF. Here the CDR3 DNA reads TGTGCCAGCAGTTACGGGACTAGACCCTCCTACGAGCAGTACTTC.

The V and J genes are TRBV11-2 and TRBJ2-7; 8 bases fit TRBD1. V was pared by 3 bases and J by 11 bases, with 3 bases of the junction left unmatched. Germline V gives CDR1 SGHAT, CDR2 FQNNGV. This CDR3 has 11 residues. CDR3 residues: CASSFGQGKYF. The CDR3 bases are TGTGCCAGCAGCTTTGGACAGGGCAAGTACTTC. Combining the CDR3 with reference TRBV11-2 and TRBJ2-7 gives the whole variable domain EAGVAQSPRYKIIEKRQSVAFWCNPISGHATLYWYQQILGQGPKLLIQFQNNGVVDDSQLPKDRFSAERLKGVDSTLKIQPAKLEDSAVYLCASSFGQGKYFGPGTRLTVT.

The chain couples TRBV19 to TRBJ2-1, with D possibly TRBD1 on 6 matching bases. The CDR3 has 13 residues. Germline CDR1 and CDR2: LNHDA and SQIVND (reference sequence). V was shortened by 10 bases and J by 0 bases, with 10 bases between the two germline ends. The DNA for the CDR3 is TGTGCCACCGGGACAAACTCCTACAATGAGCAGTTCTTC. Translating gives CATGTNSYNEQFF.

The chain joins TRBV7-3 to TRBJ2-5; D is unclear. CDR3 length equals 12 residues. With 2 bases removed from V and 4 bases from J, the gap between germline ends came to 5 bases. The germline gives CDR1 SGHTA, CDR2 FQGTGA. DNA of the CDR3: TGTGCCAGCAGCTTAGATGGAGAGACCCAGTACTTC. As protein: CASSLDGETQYF.

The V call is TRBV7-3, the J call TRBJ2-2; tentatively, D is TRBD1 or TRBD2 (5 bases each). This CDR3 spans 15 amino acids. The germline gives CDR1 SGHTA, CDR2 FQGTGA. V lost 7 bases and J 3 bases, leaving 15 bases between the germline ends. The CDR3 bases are TGTGCCAGCAACTTCCGGGACCCTCACACCGGGGAGCTGTTTTTT. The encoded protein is CASNFRDPHTGELFF.

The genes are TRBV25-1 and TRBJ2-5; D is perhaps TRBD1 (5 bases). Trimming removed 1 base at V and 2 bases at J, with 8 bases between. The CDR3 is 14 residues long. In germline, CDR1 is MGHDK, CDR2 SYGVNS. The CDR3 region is CASSEWGVQETQYF. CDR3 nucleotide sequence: TGTGCCAGCAGTGAATGGGGCGTTCAAGAGACCCAGTACTTC.

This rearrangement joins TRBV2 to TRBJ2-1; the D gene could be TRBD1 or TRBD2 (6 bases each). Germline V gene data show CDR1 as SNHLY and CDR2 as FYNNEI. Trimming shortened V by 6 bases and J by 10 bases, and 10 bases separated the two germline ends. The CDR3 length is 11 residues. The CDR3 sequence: CASRTGGEQFF. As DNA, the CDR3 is TGTGCCAGCAGAACCGGGGGCGAGCAGTTCTTC. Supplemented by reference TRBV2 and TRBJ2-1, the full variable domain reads EPEVTQTPSHQVTQMGQEVILRCVPISNHLYFYWYRQILGQKVEFLVSFYNNEISEKSEIFDDQFSVERPDGSNFTLKIRSTKLEDSAMYFCASRTGGEQFFGPGTRLTVL.